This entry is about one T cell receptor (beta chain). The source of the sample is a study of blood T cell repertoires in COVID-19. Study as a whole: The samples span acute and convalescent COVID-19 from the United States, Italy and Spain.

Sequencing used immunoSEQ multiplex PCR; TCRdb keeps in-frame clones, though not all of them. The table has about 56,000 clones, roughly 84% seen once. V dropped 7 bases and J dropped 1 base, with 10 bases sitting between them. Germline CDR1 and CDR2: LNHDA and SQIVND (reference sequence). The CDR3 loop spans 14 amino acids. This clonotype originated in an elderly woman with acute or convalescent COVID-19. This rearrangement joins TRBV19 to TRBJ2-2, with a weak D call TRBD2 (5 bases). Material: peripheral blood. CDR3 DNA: TGTGCCAGTAATCCGGGGATGAACACCGGGGAGCTGTTTTTT. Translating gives CASNPGMNTGELFF.